These T cell receptor beta chains were read from a single sample in a study of blood T cell repertoires in COVID-19. Profiling relied on immunoSEQ multiplex PCR, and the TCRdb table lists in-frame clones only, not all of them. The data contain roughly 250,000 clones, 70% to 90% of them singletons. Source material: PBMCs or T cells enriched from blood (not recorded which). Every receptor here comes from a woman between 50 and 59 years old who had recovered from COVID-19. Each CDR3 is given with its conserved first and last residue. Each record gives: CDR3 DNA, CDR3 protein, V gene, clone size, J gene, D gene. D genes are given only for firm matches. Size tells how often a clone was seen (once, few, many) or the class of an expanded clone, and some rows leave it out.

CDR3nt: TGTGCCAGCAGGGACAGTGCCCAGCCCCAGCATTTT
CDR3aa: CASRDSAQPQHF
v_gene: TRBV28
abundance: .
j_gene: TRBJ1-5
d_gene: .

CDR3nt: TGTGCCAGCAGCGTAGCCTGGGGGGACAGGATGGAGACCCAGTACTTC
CDR3aa: CASSVAWGDRMETQYF
v_gene: TRBV9
abundance: few
j_gene: TRBJ2-5
d_gene: TRBD1

CDR3nt: TGTGCCAGCAGTGAAGTACAGGGAGGGAATTCACCCCTCCACTTT
CDR3aa: CASSEVQGGNSPLHF
v_gene: TRBV2
abundance: .
j_gene: TRBJ1-6
d_gene: .

CDR3nt: TGTGCCAGCAGTTTGGCCGGGGGGTACGAGCAGTACTTC
CDR3aa: CASSLAGGYEQYF
v_gene: TRBV27
abundance: .
j_gene: TRBJ2-7
d_gene: TRBD2

CDR3nt: TGTGCCAGCAGCTTAGCTGCGTTGAGGTCTGAAGCTTTCTTT
CDR3aa: CASSLAALRSEAFF
v_gene: TRBV7-9
abundance: .
j_gene: TRBJ1-1
d_gene: .

CDR3nt: TGTGCCAGCAGTGTACTAGGGGAACAGGGATTGGTTTCACCCCTCCACTTT
CDR3aa: CASSVLGEQGLVSPLHF
v_gene: TRBV27
abundance: .
j_gene: TRBJ1-6
d_gene: .

CDR3nt: TGTGCCAGCAGCGTAGGAATCGGGACTAGCGGGACGGCAGATACGCAGTATTTT
CDR3aa: CASSVGIGTSGTADTQYF
v_gene: TRBV9
abundance: .
j_gene: TRBJ2-3
d_gene: TRBD2

CDR3nt: TGTGCCAGCAGCTTAGAAGAGTGGAGCGGGAGGGATGAGCAGTTCTTC
CDR3aa: CASSLEEWSGRDEQFF
v_gene: TRBV7-2
abundance: .
j_gene: TRBJ2-1
d_gene: TRBD2

CDR3nt: TGTGCTAGTGGTTCATCGGTGGACACCATATATTTT
CDR3aa: CASGSSVDTIYF
v_gene: TRBV12-5
abundance: .
j_gene: TRBJ1-3
d_gene: .

CDR3nt: TGTGCCAGCAGTGAGTCGGGCAGGGAATCCTACGAGCAGTACTTC
CDR3aa: CASSESGRESYEQYF
v_gene: TRBV2
abundance: .
j_gene: TRBJ2-7
d_gene: .

CDR3nt: TGTGCCAGCAGAAAGAGTAATAGCAATCAGCCCCAGCATTTT
CDR3aa: CASRKSNSNQPQHF
v_gene: TRBV28
abundance: .
j_gene: TRBJ1-5
d_gene: .

CDR3nt: TGTGCCAGCAGCGTAGGGTGGACAGGGGACGAGCAGTACTTC
CDR3aa: CASSVGWTGDEQYF
v_gene: TRBV9
abundance: .
j_gene: TRBJ2-7
d_gene: TRBD1

CDR3nt: TGTGCCAGCAGCCCAAAGACAGGGCGAGGGACTGAAGCTTTCTTT
CDR3aa: CASSPKTGRGTEAFF
v_gene: TRBV5-4
abundance: .
j_gene: TRBJ1-1
d_gene: TRBD1

CDR3nt: TGTGCCAGCAGCGTAGCTACAGGGGGAAATTCACCCCTCCACTTT
CDR3aa: CASSVATGGNSPLHF
v_gene: TRBV9
abundance: .
j_gene: TRBJ1-6
d_gene: TRBD1

CDR3nt: TGTGCCAGCAGTTTTCTCGGGACTAGCGGGGCCCTTACCTACGAGCAGTACTTC
CDR3aa: CASSFLGTSGALTYEQYF
v_gene: TRBV27
abundance: .
j_gene: TRBJ2-7
d_gene: TRBD2

CDR3nt: TGTGCCAGCTCACCACCTTTCGGGGATATTAATGAAAAACTGTTTTTT
CDR3aa: CASSPPFGDINEKLFF
v_gene: TRBV18
abundance: .
j_gene: TRBJ1-4
d_gene: .

CDR3nt: TGCGCCAGCAGCACGAGGACAGGGAACACTGAAGCTTTCTTT
CDR3aa: CASSTRTGNTEAFF
v_gene: TRBV4-1
abundance: few
j_gene: TRBJ1-1
d_gene: TRBD1

CDR3nt: TGTGCCAGCAGCTCGGTAGACAGGGCCCAATACGAGCAGTACTTC
CDR3aa: CASSSVDRAQYEQYF
v_gene: TRBV7-9
abundance: .
j_gene: TRBJ2-7
d_gene: TRBD1

CDR3nt: TGTGCCAGTAGTATACAGCCGGGATCCTATGGCTACACCTTC
CDR3aa: CASSIQPGSYGYTF
v_gene: TRBV19
abundance: .
j_gene: TRBJ1-2
d_gene: .

CDR3nt: TGTGCCAGCTCACAAGACAGGACTTCCTACGAGCAGTACTTC
CDR3aa: CASSQDRTSYEQYF
v_gene: TRBV18
abundance: .
j_gene: TRBJ2-7
d_gene: .

CDR3nt: TGTGCCAGTAGTGGGACAGGGGATCAGCCCCAGCATTTT
CDR3aa: CASSGTGDQPQHF
v_gene: TRBV19
abundance: .
j_gene: TRBJ1-5
d_gene: TRBD1

CDR3nt: TGTGCCAGCAGCTTAACGGGAAACACCGGGGAGCTGTTTTTT
CDR3aa: CASSLTGNTGELFF
v_gene: TRBV7-2
abundance: few
j_gene: TRBJ2-2
d_gene: .

CDR3nt: TGTGCCAGCAGGTTGGACGGAGGCACTGAAGCTTTCTTT
CDR3aa: CASRLDGGTEAFF
v_gene: TRBV2
abundance: once
j_gene: TRBJ1-1
d_gene: .

CDR3nt: TGCGCCAGCAGCTCGAGACTCTCCCAACTCGAGCAGTACTTC
CDR3aa: CASSSRLSQLEQYF
v_gene: TRBV5-1
abundance: .
j_gene: TRBJ2-7
d_gene: .